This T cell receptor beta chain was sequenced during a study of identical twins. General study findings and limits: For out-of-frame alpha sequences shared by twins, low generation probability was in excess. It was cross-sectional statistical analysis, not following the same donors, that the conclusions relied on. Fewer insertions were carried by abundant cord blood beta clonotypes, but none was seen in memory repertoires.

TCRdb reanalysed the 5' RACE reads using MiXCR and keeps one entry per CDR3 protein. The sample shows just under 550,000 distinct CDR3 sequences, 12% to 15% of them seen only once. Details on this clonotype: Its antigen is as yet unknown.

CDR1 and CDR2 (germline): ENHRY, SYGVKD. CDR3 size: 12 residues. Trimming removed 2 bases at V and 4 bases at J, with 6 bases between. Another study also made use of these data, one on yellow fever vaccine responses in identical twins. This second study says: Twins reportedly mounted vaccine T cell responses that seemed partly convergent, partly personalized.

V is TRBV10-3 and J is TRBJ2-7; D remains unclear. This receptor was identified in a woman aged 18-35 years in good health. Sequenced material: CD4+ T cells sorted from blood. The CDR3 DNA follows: TGTGCCATCAGTGAGAACTCATACGAGCAGTACGTC. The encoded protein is CAISENSYEQYV.